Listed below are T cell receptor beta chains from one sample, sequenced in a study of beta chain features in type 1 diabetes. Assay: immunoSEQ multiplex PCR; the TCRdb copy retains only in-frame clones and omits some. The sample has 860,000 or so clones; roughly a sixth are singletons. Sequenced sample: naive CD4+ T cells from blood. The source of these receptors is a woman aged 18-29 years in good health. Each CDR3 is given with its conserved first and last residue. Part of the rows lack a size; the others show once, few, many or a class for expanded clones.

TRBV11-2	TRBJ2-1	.	CASSLDFGLAETQEQFF
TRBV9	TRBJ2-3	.	CASSLAGGPGTQYF
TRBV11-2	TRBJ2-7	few	CASSFNYNFYEQYF
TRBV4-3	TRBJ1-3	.	CASSQAARFVATIYF
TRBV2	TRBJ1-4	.	CASSRITGHEKLFF
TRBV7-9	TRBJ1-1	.	CASSHPAGTANTEAFF
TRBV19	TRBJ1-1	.	CASSKVDSLNTEAFF
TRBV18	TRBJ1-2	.	CASSPLVVDYGYTF
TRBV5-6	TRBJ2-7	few	CASSRRSAGGLEQYF
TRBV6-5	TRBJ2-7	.	CASSPGTGTGYEQYF
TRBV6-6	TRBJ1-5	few	CASSYRLGGSNQPQHF
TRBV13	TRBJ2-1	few	CASSFRSASEFF
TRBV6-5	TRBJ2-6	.	CASSYGSSGANVLTF
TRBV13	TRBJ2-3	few	CASSPHPLAGGPTDTQYF
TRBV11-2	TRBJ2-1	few	CASSTGLAALYNEQFF
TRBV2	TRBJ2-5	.	CASQPRRARETQYF
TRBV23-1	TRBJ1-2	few	CASSGTTGGACGYTF
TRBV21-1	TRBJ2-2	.	CASSKGVRKGWVPTGELFF
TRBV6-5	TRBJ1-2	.	CASQRSGTANYGYTF
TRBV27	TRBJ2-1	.	CASSPGRGGKFF
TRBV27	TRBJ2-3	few	CASSLWTGGPTDTQYF
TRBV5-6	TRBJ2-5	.	CASSSQQGGETQYF
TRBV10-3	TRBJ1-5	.	CAISESSGGTVNQPQHF
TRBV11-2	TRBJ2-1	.	CASSYGQGLYNEQFF
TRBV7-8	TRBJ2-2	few	CASSSRHGQGASTGELFF
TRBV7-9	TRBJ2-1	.	CASLAGGSEQFF
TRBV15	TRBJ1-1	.	CATSRESVRLGTEAFF
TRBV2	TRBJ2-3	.	CASNDPRLGIGVDTQYF
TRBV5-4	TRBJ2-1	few	CASSLALNEQFF
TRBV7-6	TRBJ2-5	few	CASSLVYGELTQYF
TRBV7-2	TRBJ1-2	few	CASSPGTGGYGYTF
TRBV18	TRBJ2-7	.	CASSPGAGTRFEQYF
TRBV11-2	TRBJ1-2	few	CASSLSSQGGSYTF
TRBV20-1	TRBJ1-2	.	CSARDDYGYTF
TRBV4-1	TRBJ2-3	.	CASSSRTGSHTSTDTQYF
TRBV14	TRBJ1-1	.	CASSQEVSQKAFF
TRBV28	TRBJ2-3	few	CASSFASSGNTQYF
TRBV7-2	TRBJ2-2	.	CASSPWGRNTGELFF
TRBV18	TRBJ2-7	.	CASSPDKASEQYF
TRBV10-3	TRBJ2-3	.	CAITPSPTDTQYF
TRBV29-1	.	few	CSVVGIPGAMRVRYEQYF